Presented here are 28 T cell receptor beta chains from one specimen sequenced in a study of Graves' ophthalmopathy and Graves' hyperthyroidism. Amplified material comprised TCR beta CDR3 regions derived from RNA transcripts. An initial RT-PCR round employing HTBI primers preceded a second-round multiplex PCR. TCRdb itself ran the multiplex PCR reads through MiXCR, one entry per CDR3 protein. The table records 210,000 or so distinct CDR3 sequences, roughly 29% of them present only once. Sequencing was carried out using peripheral blood. The source is a man in his forties or fifties with Graves' ophthalmopathy.

This clonotype was detected many times. The rearrangement joins TRBV5-1 to TRBJ2-6; either TRBD1 or TRBD2 may supply D (5 bases each). The length of the CDR3 is 18 residues. Trimming pared 5 bases from V and 1 base from J, leaving 19 bases between. Per germline, CDR1 SGHRS and CDR2 YFSETQ. The CDR3 protein is CASSEKRGSSSGANVLTF. In DNA, the CDR3 is TGCGCCAGCAGTGAAAAACGGGGCAGCTCATCTGGGGCCAACGTCCTGACTTTC.

There are many counts of this clonotype. The V gene is TRBV5-8, the J gene TRBJ1-1; D may be TRBD1 (5 bases). Trimming removed 10 bases at V and 0 bases at J, with 13 bases between. CDR3 length: 13 amino acids. Germline CDR1 and CDR2: SGHTS and YDEGEE. The CDR3 DNA follows: TGTGCCCCCGGGGGACGGGTGAACACTGAAGCTTTCTTT. It encodes CAPGGRVNTEAFF. Full variable domain (remainder filled in from reference TRBV5-8 and TRBJ1-1): EAGVTQSPTHLIKTRGQQATLRCSPISGHTSVYWYQQALGLGLQFLLWYDEGEERNRGNFPPRFSGRQFPNYSSELNVNALELEDSALYLCAPGGRVNTEAFFGQGTRLTVV.

The chain employs TRBV5-1 and TRBJ2-5, with a possible D match to TRBD2 (7 bases). This CDR3 spans 17 amino acids. V lost 7 bases, J lost 5 bases, and 27 bases lay in between. Germline CDR1 and CDR2: SGHRS and YFSETQ. The CDR3 DNA reads as TGCGCCAGCGCCCGAGCTCCACGTAGGGGAGGGGGGGAGACCCAGTACTTC. Encoded protein: CASARAPRRGGGETQYF.

The table lists this clonotype with many counts. J is TRBJ1-1 and V is TRBV10-3, with D hard to call. CDR1 is ENHRY, CDR2 SYGVKD, per germline. This CDR3 contains 14 residues. The V and J ends lost 2 bases and 0 bases respectively, with 7 bases between them. For the CDR3, the DNA is TGTGCCATCAGTGAGCCGACACTGAACACTGAAGCTTTCTTT. Its protein product is CAISEPTLNTEAFF.

The sample holds many counts of this clonotype. V usage is TRBV27 and J usage is TRBJ1-5; no clear D gene. This CDR3 is built from 15 residues. Per germline, CDR1 MNHEY and CDR2 SMNVEV (reference sequence). Trimming removed 4 bases from V and 0 bases from J, with 10 bases in between. The CDR3 loop is CASSSDHFSNQPQHF. In DNA form, the CDR3 reads TGTGCCAGCAGTTCCGACCATTTTAGCAATCAGCCCCAGCATTTT.

The V call is TRBV5-1, the J call TRBJ2-7; 11 bases are shared with TRBD1. With 4 bases clipped from V and 5 bases from J, the junction kept 5 bases outside the gene matches. The germline CDR1 and CDR2 sequences are SGHRS and YFSETQ. The CDR3 covers 14 residues. In DNA, the CDR3 is TGCGCCAGCAGCGGTGGACAGGGGGCCGACGAGCAGTACTTC. Encoded protein: CASSGGQGADEQYF.

This clonotype was observed a few times. The chain employs TRBV12-3 or TRBV12-4 and TRBJ2-7; D uncertain. CDR3 length: 12 residues. Trimming took off 5 bases at V and 3 bases at J, with 8 bases between the two ends. Written as DNA, the CDR3 is TGTGCCAGCAGTCCCCCCCGCTACGAGCAGTACTTC. Protein sequence: CASSPPRYEQYF.

This sequence joins TRBV20-1 and TRBJ2-7; 8 bases are a match to TRBD2. The CDR3 loop spans 13 amino acids. Germline loops: CDR1 DFQATT, CDR2 SNEGSKA (reference sequence). J lost 3 bases, V lost 4 bases, and 5 bases had no gene match. The CDR3: CSAKTGTSYEQYF. The CDR3 DNA follows: TGCAGTGCTAAAACCGGGACTAGCTACGAGCAGTACTTC.

There are many counts of this clonotype. This chain links TRBV28 with TRBJ1-6; D unresolved. Looked up from germline, CDR1 is MDHEN and CDR2 is SYDVKM. The CDR3 extends over 14 amino acids. With 3 bases removed from V and 3 bases from J, the gap between germline ends came to 6 bases. The CDR3 DNA is TGTGCCAGCAGTTTGGCCGACTATAATTCACCCCTCCACTTT. The encoded protein is CASSLADYNSPLHF.

The CDR3 DNA reads as TGTGCCAGCAGTTACGTTGGGGGAATCGCCACTGAAGCTTTCTTT. This translates into CASSYVGGIATEAFF. The chain uses TRBV6-2 or TRBV6-3 and TRBJ1-1; TRBD1 is a possible D gene (5 bases). Germline V gives CDR1 MNHEY, CDR2 SVGEGT. CDR3 length equals 15 residues. Between the trimmed V and J ends, which lost 2 bases and 4 bases, there was a span of 14 bases.

In its sample, this clonotype was seen a few times. The V gene is TRBV3-1, the J gene TRBJ1-5, with 7 bases matching TRBD1. This CDR3 contains 16 residues. J gave up 5 bases and V 0 bases, and 7 bases lay outside the gene matches. Germline CDR1 is LGHDT and CDR2 is YNNKEL (reference sequence). The DNA of the CDR3 is TGTGCCAGCAGCCAAGAGGGGACAGAAGGGGATCAGCCCCAGCATTTT. Residues: CASSQEGTEGDQPQHF.

The chain is built from TRBV10-3 and TRBJ2-7; TRBD2 might be the D (5 bases). Germline lookup yields CDR1 ENHRY and CDR2 SYGVKD. The CDR3 is made up of 14 amino acids. V was clipped by 3 bases and J by 3 bases, with 12 bases between them. The CDR3 protein is CAISDGFAGYEQYF. CDR3 DNA: TGTGCCATCAGTGACGGGTTTGCGGGCTACGAGCAGTACTTC.

This chain links TRBV11-2 with TRBJ2-7; 7 bases agree with TRBD1. Germline loops: CDR1 SGHAT, CDR2 FQNNGV. The CDR3 has 15 residues. Trimming at V came to 1 base and at J to 0 bases, leaving 3 bases not matched to a gene. Here the CDR3 DNA reads TGTGCCAGCAGCTTAGTAGGGACAGCCTCCTACGAGCAGTACTTC. Its protein is CASSLVGTASYEQYF.

V usage is TRBV6-2 or TRBV6-3 and J usage is TRBJ2-5; D not resolved. The CDR3 runs 16 residues. Germline V gene data show CDR1 as MNHEY and CDR2 as SVGEGT. The ends were cut back, 7 bases at V and 5 bases at J, with 23 bases in the middle. CDR3 DNA sequence: TGTGCCAGCATTACCTCTGGGGAAAGGATCGGGGAGACCCAGTACTTC. Amino acid sequence: CASITSGERIGETQYF.

This chain joins TRBV20-1 and TRBJ1-1; tentatively, D is TRBD1 (5 bases). V was cut by 6 bases and J by 8 bases, with 16 bases left in between. Per the germline V gene, CDR1 is DFQATT and CDR2 is SNEGSKA (reference sequence). This CDR3 is built from 12 residues. For the CDR3, the DNA is TGCAGTGCGCCTCCCGGGGCTGCGGAAGCTTTCTTT. It translates to CSAPPGAAEAFF.

This clonotype was counted many times. The V and J genes are TRBV20-1 and TRBJ1-1, with D hard to call. The germline V gene encodes CDR1 DFQATT and CDR2 SNEGSKA (reference sequence). Trimming stripped 1 base from V and 0 bases from J, with 9 bases between. The CDR3 covers 14 residues. CDR3 DNA sequence: TGCAGTGCTAGAGGCCCTATCATGAACACTGAAGCTTTCTTT. This codes for CSARGPIMNTEAFF.

This clonotype was seen repeatedly, ten times or more. A read error may be the cause here, since a much bigger clone is one base away. This sequence joins TRBV19 and TRBJ2-4, with 9 nucleotides matching TRBD1. Germline CDR1 reads LNHDA; CDR2 reads SQIVND (reference sequence). This CDR3 is 13 amino acids long. Germline trimming cut 6 bases from V and 7 bases from J; bases unmatched to any gene: 4. CDR3 DNA: TGTGCCAGTAGGCGACAGGGGGGGAACATTCAGTACTTC. This translates into CASRRQGGNIQYF.

At least ten counts were recorded for this clonotype. The chain has TRBV6-1 and TRBJ2-2; TRBD2 matches 7 bases. Trimming removed 6 bases from V and 4 bases from J; junction bases left unmatched: 5. Germline CDR1 is MNHNS and CDR2 is SASEGT. CDR3 length equals 14 residues. CDR3 sequence reads: CASRDLAATGELFF. For the CDR3, the DNA is TGTGCCAGCAGAGACCTAGCGGCCACCGGGGAGCTGTTTTTT.

This clonotype has a count of ten or more. The chain employs TRBV6-2 or TRBV6-3 and TRBJ2-4, with a weak D call TRBD2 (6 bases). This CDR3 comprises 14 residues. Germline-derived CDR1 and CDR2 are MNHEY and SVGEGT. The germline V and J ends were trimmed by 6 bases and 6 bases, with 15 bases remaining between them. The CDR3 sequence: CASSSPGLGNIQYF. The CDR3 nucleotides read TGTGCCAGCAGCTCGCCGGGACTGGGAAACATTCAGTACTTC.

At least ten counts were recorded for this clonotype. The V and J genes are TRBV11-3 and TRBJ2-4; D is unclear. V dropped 1 base and J dropped 1 base, with 5 bases sitting between them. Germline assignment: CDR1 SGHNT and CDR2 YENEEA. This CDR3 is built from 14 residues. The CDR3 is CASSLVGAKNIQYF. The CDR3 nucleotides read TGTGCCAGCAGCTTAGTGGGGGCCAAAAACATTCAGTACTTC.

This clonotype was recorded at least ten times. This sequence joins TRBV15 and TRBJ1-1; a possible D gene is TRBD1 (5 bases). V lost 1 base, J lost 1 base, and 13 bases lay in between. The germline V gene encodes CDR1 LNHNV and CDR2 YYDKDF (reference sequence). The CDR3 has 16 amino acids. The DNA for the CDR3 is TGTGCCACCAGCAGAGTTCCAGGGAGGAGGAACACTGAAGCTTTCTTT. This codes for CATSRVPGRRNTEAFF.

This clonotype was seen at least ten times. The J gene is TRBJ2-7, the V gene TRBV28; D unclear. CDR3 length equals 10 residues. Looked up from germline, CDR1 is MDHEN and CDR2 is SYDVKM. V lost 7 bases to trimming and J lost 5 bases, with 6 bases between them. CDR3 DNA: TGTGCCAGCACCGCGGACGAGCAGTACTTC. It codes for CASTADEQYF.

This chain links TRBV7-2 with TRBJ2-7; no reliable D call. Trimming removed 2 bases from V and 2 bases from J, with 13 bases in between. The CDR3 runs to 15 residues. Germline V gene data show CDR1 as SGHTA and CDR2 as FQGNSA. The CDR3 nucleotides read TGTGCCAGCAGCTTACGTAACAGCCTGACCTACGAGCAGTACTTC. Protein: CASSLRNSLTYEQYF.

This clonotype was seen repeatedly, ten times or more. The genes are TRBV19 and TRBJ2-2; tentatively, D is TRBD2 (5 bases). The V end lost 3 bases, the J end lost 1 base, and 9 bases lay between the germline ends. This CDR3 region has 15 residues. The germline CDR1 and CDR2 sequences are LNHDA and SQIVND (reference sequence). The CDR3 is CASSIAGWNTGELFF. DNA of the CDR3: TGTGCCAGTAGTATCGCGGGCTGGAACACCGGGGAGCTGTTTTTT.

This clonotype was detected a few times. The chain joins TRBV29-1 to TRBJ1-1; D is ambiguous. CDR1 is SQVTM and CDR2 is ANQGSEA in the germline V gene. V was pared by 5 bases and J by 1 base, with 8 bases between. This CDR3 has 12 amino acids. The CDR3 sequence: CSVLNSNTEAFF. The CDR3 DNA is TGCAGCGTTCTGAATTCGAACACTGAAGCTTTCTTT.

This clonotype was detected ten times or more. The gene calls are TRBV6-1 and TRBJ2-2; 7 bases fit TRBD1. Looked up from germline, CDR1 is MNHNS and CDR2 is SASEGT. The CDR3 loop spans 15 amino acids. The V segment lost 2 bases and the J segment 3 bases; nucleotides outside the gene matches: 3. The CDR3 region is CASSERGGDTGELFF. The CDR3 DNA sequence: TGTGCCAGCAGTGAAAGAGGGGGCGACACCGGGGAGCTGTTTTTT.

This clonotype was seen ten or more times. In nucleotides, the CDR3 is TGTGCCAGCAGGGTGGGAGCGAACACCGGGGAGCTGTTTTTT. This codes for CASRVGANTGELFF. V gene TRBV2 combines with J gene TRBJ2-2; D might be TRBD2 (5 bases). CDR3 size: 14 residues. Germline V lookup: CDR1 SNHLY, CDR2 FYNNEI. Deletions cut 6 bases from V and 0 bases from J, with 8 bases between.

Many counts were recorded for this clonotype. This chain links TRBV12-3 or TRBV12-4 with TRBJ2-2, with 9 positions matching TRBD1. CDR3 length: 17 amino acids. With V trimmed by 10 bases and J by 0 bases, 12 bases remained unmatched. The CDR3 DNA follows: TGTGCCATCCCCTTATTGGGGACAGGGACGAACACCGGGGAGCTGTTTTTT. It translates to CAIPLLGTGTNTGELFF.